Detailed here is one T cell receptor beta chain. The source of the sample is a study of low-dose radiotherapy and immunotherapy resistance in tumors. The overall study: At a dose of 200 mg/m2, intravenous cyclophosphamide was given every two weeks, one day before radiation and immunotherapy.

Germline CDR1 reads MNHEY; CDR2 reads SVGEGT. This CDR3 is 15 amino acids long. V shed 7 bases, J shed 1 base, and the junction held 7 bases outside the gene matches. TRAV- and TRBV-specific primers, spanning alpha and beta chains, primed first-strand cDNA. The TCRs were subjected to amplification over roughly 20 PCR cycles employing a constant-region primer in conjunction with a V-primer adapter. TCRdb re-analysed the reads in MiXCR, keeping a single row per CDR3 protein. There are 7,500 to 9,000 distinct CDR3 sequences in the sample; 69% occur only once, and approximately 7% lies in the top ten. The J gene is TRBJ2-7, the V gene TRBV6-2 or TRBV6-3; TRBD2 agrees at 10 bases. The sequence was obtained from a human donor with advanced metastatic prostate, ovarian, gallbladder or colorectal cancer (not recorded which). This table probably holds off-target reads from a library built for another chain. In DNA form, the CDR3 reads TGTGCCAGCACCCCCGGGACTAGCGAATCCTACGAGCAGTACTTC. Translation gives CASTPGTSESYEQYF.